Below, 21 T cell receptor beta chains from the same sample are listed, as sequenced in a study of T cell changes during pregnancy in multiple sclerosis. Profiled with immunoSEQ multiplex PCR; TCRdb holds only in-frame clones, not every one. The sample shows some 80,000 clones, about 95% of them seen only once. The sample was peripheral blood, taken in the second trimester of pregnancy. The receptors were sampled from a female donor with multiple sclerosis, enrolled in a pregnancy study.

Written as DNA, the CDR3 is TGTGCCAGCAGGACAGTCTTTGGCTATGGCTACACCTTC. This gives the protein CASRTVFGYGYTF. The gene calls are TRBV28 and TRBJ1-2; tentative D call: TRBD1 (5 bases). Germline assignment: CDR1 MDHEN and CDR2 SYDVKM. The CDR3 spans 13 residues. Trimming left V 6 bases short and J 4 bases short, with 12 bases between.

This sequence joins TRBV18 and TRBJ2-3; TRBD1 matches at 7 bases. V was clipped by 2 bases and J by 4 bases; unmatched bases: 3. Germline CDR1 and CDR2: KGHSH and LQKENI. There are 14 residues in the CDR3. CDR3 DNA: TGTGCCAGCTCACCAAACAGGGGAGCAGATACGCAGTATTTT. Protein product: CASSPNRGADTQYF. The whole variable domain, filled in from reference TRBV18 and TRBJ2-3, reads NAGVMQNPRHLVRRRGQEARLRCSPMKGHSHVYWYRQLPEEGLKFMVYLQKENIIDESGMPKERFSAEFPKEGPSILRIQQVVRGDSAAYFCASSPNRGADTQYFGPGTRLTVL.

The V call is TRBV6-5, the J call TRBJ2-7; 9 positions agree with TRBD1. Germline loops: CDR1 MNHEY, CDR2 SVGAGI. This CDR3 is built from 15 residues. Trimming at V came to 2 bases and at J to 4 bases, leaving 6 bases not matched to a gene. The CDR3 protein is CASSYPRQGVYEQYF. As DNA, the CDR3 is TGTGCCAGCAGTTACCCCCGACAGGGGGTATACGAGCAGTACTTC.

CDR3 region: CASARDTDTQYF. The CDR3 bases are TGTGCCTCGGCTAGAGACACAGATACGCAGTATTTT. The chain employs TRBV6-1 and TRBJ2-3; D remains unclear. Trimming removed 11 bases from V and 2 bases from J, with 11 bases in between. CDR3 length: 12 amino acids. CDR1 is MNHNS and CDR2 is SASEGT in the germline V gene.

The chain uses TRBV5-8 and TRBJ2-1, with D possibly TRBD1 on 5 matching bases. CDR1 and CDR2 from the germline V gene are SGHTS and YDEGEE. There are 18 residues in the CDR3. The V gene lost 1 base and the J gene lost 10 bases, with 27 bases spanning the gap. The CDR3 loop is CASSLFWLSGASYREQFF. The CDR3 region has the DNA TGTGCCAGCAGCTTGTTTTGGTTATCTGGGGCCTCATATCGGGAGCAGTTCTTC.

This clone has only one observation. This chain connects TRBV19 to TRBJ2-7; a possible D gene is TRBD2 (6 bases). The CDR3 is 15 residues long. The germline CDR1 and CDR2 sequences are LNHDA and SQIVND (reference sequence). V shed 3 bases and J shed 3 bases, with 15 bases lying between them. The CDR3 coding sequence is TGTGCCAGTAGTATCGGCCAGGGAGGCCTCTACGAGCAGTACTTC. It encodes CASSIGQGGLYEQYF.

This clone was picked up a small number of times. The chain uses TRBV2 and TRBJ2-2; D perhaps matches TRBD2 (5 bases). Germline V gene sequence: CDR1 SNHLY, CDR2 FYNNEI. V lost 7 bases to trimming and J lost 6 bases, with 15 bases between them. This CDR3 contains 14 residues. The CDR3 here is CASKKVLGAGELFF. The DNA for the CDR3 is TGTGCCAGCAAGAAGGTATTGGGAGCCGGGGAGCTGTTTTTT.

The rearrangement links TRBV13 to TRBJ1-2; D is perhaps TRBD1 (5 bases). Trimming stripped 1 base from V and 0 bases from J, with 18 bases between. The CDR3 is 18 amino acids. From germline, CDR1 is PRHDT and CDR2 FYEKMQ (reference sequence). The CDR3 region is CASSLEGRVSKTNYGYTF. DNA for the CDR3: TGTGCCAGCAGCTTAGAGGGCAGGGTTAGTAAGACTAACTATGGCTACACCTTC.

The J gene is TRBJ1-5, the V gene TRBV27; D is possibly TRBD1 (5 bases). V was shortened by 1 base and J by 3 bases, with 13 bases between the two germline ends. There are 16 residues in the CDR3. Germline-derived CDR1 and CDR2 are MNHEY and SMNVEV (reference sequence). Here the CDR3 reads CASSLYGAGINQPQHF. Here the CDR3 DNA reads TGTGCCAGCAGTTTATATGGGGCAGGGATCAATCAGCCCCAGCATTTT.

The J gene is TRBJ1-1, the V gene TRBV7-9; D is uncertain. The CDR3 consists of 14 residues. V was cut by 8 bases and J by 0 bases, with 13 bases left in between. Germline CDR1 and CDR2: SEHNR and FQNEAQ (reference sequence). The CDR3 DNA reads as TGTGCCAGCGGAATCCTCGGGGTGAACACTGAAGCTTTCTTT. Amino acids: CASGILGVNTEAFF.

The chain recombines TRBV28 with TRBJ2-7, with a possible D match to TRBD2 (5 bases). Germline-derived CDR1 and CDR2 are MDHEN and SYDVKM. The length of the CDR3 is 13 residues. The V end lost 11 bases, the J end lost 0 bases, and 14 bases lay between the germline ends. The CDR3 sequence: CAGAGSPSYEQYF. In DNA, the CDR3 is TGTGCCGGCGCGGGTTCCCCCTCCTACGAGCAGTACTTC.

The genes are TRBV5-1 and TRBJ2-1, with TRBD1 identical over 8 bases. Germline values: CDR1 SGHRS, CDR2 YFSETQ. Trimming at V came to 7 bases and at J to 3 bases, leaving 9 bases not matched to a gene. This CDR3 is 15 amino acids long. The CDR3 bases are TGCGCCAGCGGGCTTACAGGGGGAAGCTACAATGAGCAGTTCTTC. It specifies CASGLTGGSYNEQFF.

The CDR3 DNA reads as TGTGCCAGCAGCGTAGGGGGGGGACAGGGGTCTCTCCAGTACTTC. Translated: CASSVGGGQGSLQYF. V gene TRBV9 combines with J gene TRBJ2-7, with 10 bases fitting TRBD1. The CDR3 loop spans 15 amino acids. Germline V lookup: CDR1 SGDLS, CDR2 YYNGEE. Trimming took 0 bases from V and 10 from J; bases not matched to a gene: 10.

V and J are TRBV10-3 and TRBJ2-7; D possibly corresponds to TRBD2 (6 bases). Germline CDR1 is ENHRY and CDR2 is SYGVKD. This CDR3 is built from 16 residues. V was cut by 3 bases and J by 1 base, with 16 bases left in between. The CDR3 sequence: CAISDPTSRRSYEQYF. CDR3 in DNA: TGTGCCATCAGTGACCCTACTAGCCGACGGTCCTACGAGCAGTACTTC.

This sequence joins TRBV7-6 and TRBJ2-7, with D maybe TRBD1 (6 bases). This CDR3 spans 14 amino acids. Germline values: CDR1 SGHVS, CDR2 FNYEAQ. The V end lost 4 bases, the J end lost 0 bases, and 10 bases lay between the germline ends. CDR3 bases: TGTGCCAGCAGCTCACGGGACAACTCCTACGAGCAGTACTTC. It specifies CASSSRDNSYEQYF.

The J gene is TRBJ2-5, the V gene TRBV6-5; D is uncertain. The CDR3 covers 13 residues. Germline CDR1 and CDR2: MNHEY and SVGAGI. V was trimmed by 5 bases and J by 4 bases, leaving 11 bases between them. DNA for the CDR3: TGTGCCAGCAGTCTCTCAATCAGAGAGACCCAGTACTTC. As protein: CASSLSIRETQYF.

The V gene is TRBV5-1, the J gene TRBJ2-2, with 12 bases matching TRBD2. The trim removed 4 bases at V and 1 base at J, leaving 11 bases unmatched. The V gene's germline CDR1 is SGHRS and CDR2 YFSETQ. This CDR3 comprises 19 residues. CDR3 coding DNA: TGCGCCAGCAGCCCCTCCGGGACTAGCGGGCGGCTGAACACCGGGGAGCTGTTTTTT. Translation: CASSPSGTSGRLNTGELFF.

The V and J genes are TRBV7-2 and TRBJ2-7, with 9 bases aligning to TRBD2. Trimming cost V 0 bases and J 2 bases; bases outside gene matches: 14. Germline lookup yields CDR1 SGHTA and CDR2 FQGNSA. This CDR3 has 19 amino acids. This CDR3 reads CASSLAYERMTSGAYEQYF. The CDR3 DNA reads as TGTGCCAGCAGCTTAGCGTACGAGAGGATGACTAGCGGAGCCTACGAGCAGTACTTC.

V and J are TRBV5-1 and TRBJ2-7; 10 nucleotides match TRBD2. The CDR3 extends over 15 amino acids. The germline V gene has CDR1 SGHRS and CDR2 YFSETQ. V shed 4 bases, J shed 6 bases, and the junction held 10 bases outside the gene matches. The CDR3 sequence is CASSGTLAGLGEQYF. The CDR3 DNA follows: TGCGCCAGCAGCGGAACACTAGCGGGATTAGGCGAGCAGTACTTC.

The chain joins TRBV11-2 to TRBJ1-2, with TRBD1 matching over 10 bases. This CDR3 comprises 16 residues. Per germline, CDR1 SGHAT and CDR2 FQNNGV. V was clipped by 5 bases and J by 2 bases; unmatched bases: 8. The CDR3 loop is CASSPQGQGLNYGYTF. The DNA of the CDR3 is TGTGCCAGCAGCCCCCAGGGACAGGGGCTCAACTATGGCTACACCTTC.

The V gene is TRBV9, the J gene TRBJ1-1, with 9 bases identical to TRBD1. The CDR3 extends over 15 amino acids. Germline CDR1 and CDR2: SGDLS and YYNGEE. V was pared by 3 bases and J by 4 bases, with 7 bases of the junction left unmatched. This chain's CDR3 is CASSAYRGRATEAFF. The CDR3 DNA reads as TGTGCCAGCAGCGCCTACAGGGGGCGTGCCACTGAAGCTTTCTTT.